The 23 T cell receptor beta chains presented below share a single source sample, sequenced in a study of T cell responses to AZD1222 COVID-19 vaccine. Data came from immunoSEQ multiplex PCR; TCRdb stores just in-frame clones and leaves some out. The table records over 110,000 clones, 90% to 95% of them present only once. The specimen was peripheral blood, collected on day 0 of AZD1222 vaccination. Receptor source: an adult in good health.

This clone came up once. CDR3 sequence (DNA): TGTGCCAGTAGCCGACAGGGACAAGAGACCCAGTACTTC. It yields the protein CASSRQGQETQYF. The J gene is TRBJ2-5, the V gene TRBV19; 7 bases map to TRBD1. CDR1 is LNHDA and CDR2 is SQIVND in the germline V gene (reference sequence). This CDR3 region has 13 residues. The V gene end was trimmed by 6 bases and the J gene end by 2 bases; junction bases not matched to a gene: 3.

The CDR3 bases are TGTGCCAGCAGTCCAACGACTAGCGGGGGCTTAGAGCAGTACTTC. This codes for CASSPTTSGGLEQYF. V usage is TRBV6-5 and J usage is TRBJ2-7, with 12 bases fitting TRBD2. V lost 5 bases, J lost 7 bases, and 9 bases stayed unmatched. The CDR3 consists of 15 residues. CDR1 and CDR2 from the germline V gene are MNHEY and SVGAGI.

This clone has at least ten counts. V gene TRBV5-1 combines with J gene TRBJ1-3; 10 positions agree with TRBD1. The V gene end was trimmed by 0 bases and the J gene end by 0 bases; junction bases not matched to a gene: 6. The CDR3 loop spans 18 amino acids. Per germline, CDR1 SGHRS and CDR2 YFSETQ. CDR3 in DNA: TGCGCCAGCAGCTTGGGCGACAGGGGGCCCGTCTCTGGAAACACCATATATTTT. Translating it yields CASSLGDRGPVSGNTIYF.

The genes are TRBV3-1 (or the pseudogene TRBV3-2) and TRBJ2-1; D remains unclear. The CDR3 sequence is 15 residues long. The V gene lost 3 bases and the J gene lost 3 bases, with 12 bases spanning the gap. Germline CDR1 is LGHDT and CDR2 is YNNKEL (reference sequence). The CDR3, as DNA: TGTGCCAGCAGCCAGCCCCTGTCCTACTACAATGAGCAGTTCTTC. Protein product: CASSQPLSYYNEQFF.

The rearrangement uses TRBV4-3 and TRBJ2-1, with 7 bases that match TRBD2. Germline V gives CDR1 LGHNA, CDR2 YSLEER. Losses at the gene ends were 4 bases for V and 0 bases for J; bases not matched to a gene: 3. The CDR3 is 15 residues long. Written as DNA, the CDR3 is TGCGCCAGCAGCCCTAGCGGTAGCTCCTACAATGAGCAGTTCTTC. Protein sequence: CASSPSGSSYNEQFF.

The chain couples TRBV5-6 to TRBJ2-7, with D perhaps TRBD2 (6 bases). Germline CDR1 SGHDT, CDR2 YYEEEE. Trimming shortened V by 2 bases and J by 2 bases, and 11 bases separated the two germline ends. The CDR3 length is 14 residues. The CDR3 reads CASSFRGIAYEQYF. DNA of the CDR3: TGTGCCAGCAGCTTCCGCGGGATTGCCTACGAGCAGTACTTC.

This chain uses TRBV30 with TRBJ2-2; D is possibly TRBD2 (5 bases). Trimming pared 1 base from V and 4 bases from J, leaving 7 bases between. The CDR3 runs to 13 residues. Looked up from germline, CDR1 is GTSNPN and CDR2 is SVGIG (reference sequence). The CDR3 loop reads CAWSGEFTGELFF. As DNA, the CDR3 is TGTGCCTGGAGTGGGGAGTTCACCGGGGAGCTGTTTTTT.

The chain links TRBV11-2 to TRBJ2-1; 9 bases are shared with TRBD2. The CDR3 consists of 16 residues. Germline assignment: CDR1 SGHAT and CDR2 FQNNGV. With 0 bases clipped from V and 5 bases from J, the junction kept 5 bases outside the gene matches. The DNA for the CDR3 is TGTGCCAGCAGCTTAGACCCGGGACTAGCCCACAATGAGCAGTTCTTC. Residues: CASSLDPGLAHNEQFF.

The chain is built from TRBV5-1 and TRBJ1-2; D not resolved. The V and J ends lost 3 bases and 4 bases respectively, with 16 bases between them. The CDR3 loop spans 15 amino acids. Germline CDR1 reads SGHRS; CDR2 reads YFSETQ. The CDR3 region is CASSSELGASYGYTF. In DNA, the CDR3 is TGCGCCAGCAGCTCGGAACTGGGTGCGAGCTATGGCTACACCTTC.

The CDR3 nucleotides are TGTGCCACCAGCAGAGATTGGGACCGGGGGCGTTTCGGGACAGGGGACTATGGCTACACCTTC. This gives the protein CATSRDWDRGRFGTGDYGYTF. The chain carries TRBV15 and TRBJ1-2, with 10 positions matching TRBD1. Trimming took 0 bases from V and 3 from J; bases not matched to a gene: 19. This CDR3 is 21 amino acids long. Germline V lookup: CDR1 LNHNV, CDR2 YYDKDF (reference sequence). The full variable domain, with the rest looked up from reference TRBV15 and TRBJ1-2, is DAMVIQNPRYQVTQFGKPVTLSCSQTLNHNVMYWYQQKSSQAPKLLFHYYDKDFNNEADTPDNFQSRRPNTSFCFLDIRSPGLGDTAMYLCATSRDWDRGRFGTGDYGYTFGSGTRLTVV.

V and J are TRBV7-6 and TRBJ2-1; D is perhaps TRBD1 (6 bases). Germline CDR1 SGHVS, CDR2 FNYEAQ. This CDR3 comprises 14 residues. Trimming took 1 base from V and 7 from J, leaving 11 bases between them. CDR3 protein: CASSLEGGENEQFF. CDR3 DNA: TGTGCCAGCAGCTTAGAAGGGGGAGAAAATGAGCAGTTCTTC.

The chain is built from TRBV6-2 or TRBV6-3 and TRBJ2-7; D gene unclear. V dropped 0 bases and J dropped 3 bases, with 18 bases sitting between them. CDR3 length: 17 amino acids. Germline V gene sequence: CDR1 MNHEY, CDR2 SVGEGT. CDR3 sequence reads: CASSYSNIAEKRYEQYF. For the CDR3, the DNA is TGTGCCAGCAGTTACTCGAATATAGCTGAAAAACGCTACGAGCAGTACTTC.

This chain uses TRBV3-1 (or the pseudogene TRBV3-2) with TRBJ1-4, with no clear D. The CDR3 loop spans 16 amino acids. The V end lost 6 bases, the J end lost 8 bases, and 22 bases lay between the germline ends. Germline values: CDR1 LGHDT, CDR2 YNNKEL (reference sequence). This CDR3 is CASSIRSKAVFEKLFF. The CDR3 DNA sequence: TGTGCCAGCAGTATTAGAAGTAAGGCGGTTTTCGAAAAACTGTTTTTT.

The gene calls are TRBV4-3 and TRBJ1-6, with TRBD1 identical over 7 bases. The J segment lost 6 bases and the V segment lost 3 bases, leaving 5 bases of the junction unmatched. Looked up from germline, CDR1 is LGHNA and CDR2 is YSLEER. The CDR3 is 15 amino acids. The CDR3 loop reads CASSQDRNGNSPLHF. In DNA, the CDR3 is TGCGCCAGCAGCCAGGACAGGAACGGTAATTCACCCCTCCACTTT.

The gene calls are TRBV15 and TRBJ2-1; D gene unclear. CDR3 length equals 11 residues. V lost 1 base, J lost 9 bases, and 4 bases lay in between. Germline lookup yields CDR1 LNHNV and CDR2 YYDKDF (reference sequence). The CDR3 reads CATSRGGEQFF. The CDR3 DNA is TGTGCCACCAGCAGAGGGGGTGAGCAGTTCTTC.

J is TRBJ2-5 and V is TRBV7-2, with D unresolved. V was trimmed by 5 bases and J by 5 bases, leaving 18 bases between them. CDR1 is SGHTA and CDR2 is FQGNSA in the germline V gene. The CDR3 contains 15 residues. The CDR3: CASSRTTQISETQYF. DNA for the CDR3: TGTGCCAGCAGCCGTACCACGCAGATCAGCGAGACCCAGTACTTC.

The gene calls are TRBV5-1 and TRBJ1-6; 8 bases line up with TRBD1. The germline V gene encodes CDR1 SGHRS and CDR2 YFSETQ. Losses at the gene ends were 7 bases for V and 7 bases for J; bases not matched to a gene: 7. The CDR3 sequence is 14 residues long. Here the CDR3 reads CASGVDRGNSPLHF. CDR3 sequence (DNA): TGCGCCAGCGGCGTTGACAGGGGAAATTCACCCCTCCACTTT. Full variable domain (remainder filled in from reference TRBV5-1 and TRBJ1-6): KAGVTQTPRYLIKTRGQQVTLSCSPISGHRSVSWYQQTPGQGLQFLFEYFSETQRNKGNFPGRFSGRQFSNSRSEMNVSTLELGDSALYLCASGVDRGNSPLHFGNGTRLTVT.

The CDR3 spells CASSGGAYEQYF. The CDR3 DNA follows: TGTGCCAGCAGCGGGGGGGCCTACGAGCAGTACTTC. This rearrangement joins TRBV27 to TRBJ2-7; TRBD2 agrees at 8 bases. The CDR3 loop spans 12 amino acids. Trimming cost V 6 bases and J 2 bases; bases outside gene matches: 0. Germline lookup yields CDR1 MNHEY and CDR2 SMNVEV (reference sequence).

The chain couples TRBV19 to TRBJ2-7, with D tentatively TRBD2 (6 bases). CDR3 length: 14 residues. Germline values: CDR1 LNHDA, CDR2 SQIVND (reference sequence). V was shortened by 6 bases and J by 0 bases, with 12 bases between the two germline ends. This CDR3 reads CASRPPGVSYEQYF. CDR3 coding DNA: TGTGCCAGTAGACCCCCGGGAGTCTCCTACGAGCAGTACTTC.

This clone occurred many times. V usage is TRBV6-2 or TRBV6-3 and J usage is TRBJ2-7, with TRBD2 as a possible D gene (6 bases). Per the germline V gene, CDR1 is MNHEY and CDR2 is SVGEGT. The CDR3 spans 15 residues. Trimming removed 4 bases at V and 2 bases at J, with 15 bases between. CDR3 sequence reads: CASSSYLADTYEQYF. The CDR3 DNA reads as TGTGCCAGCAGTTCCTATTTAGCGGACACCTACGAGCAGTACTTC.

This sequence joins TRBV30 and TRBJ2-6; 8 bases are shared with TRBD1. This CDR3 is 16 amino acids long. Losses at the gene ends were 3 bases for V and 3 bases for J; bases not matched to a gene: 7. CDR1 GTSNPN and CDR2 SVGIG come from the germline V gene (reference sequence). CDR3 sequence reads: CAWRPTGGRGANVLTF. CDR3 sequence (DNA): TGTGCCTGGAGACCAACAGGGGGGCGTGGGGCCAACGTCCTGACTTTC.

The count of this clone is one. The rearrangement joins TRBV9 to TRBJ2-2; D might be TRBD2 (6 bases). In germline, CDR1 is SGDLS, CDR2 YYNGEE. The CDR3 runs 14 residues. V lost 0 bases to trimming and J lost 7 bases, with 10 bases between them. CDR3 nucleotides: TGTGCCAGCAGCGTAGGCGGGGATCGCGGGGAGCTGTTTTTT. This sequence encodes CASSVGGDRGELFF.

This rearrangement joins TRBV7-8 to TRBJ2-1; 7 positions agree with TRBD2. J gave up 9 bases and V 2 bases, and 13 bases lay outside the gene matches. Germline CDR1 and CDR2: SGHVS and FQNEAQ. CDR3 length: 16 amino acids. In DNA, the CDR3 is TGTGCCAGCAGCTTAAGATCTAGCGGTGTTCTGGGTGAGCAGTTCTTC. The encoded protein is CASSLRSSGVLGEQFF.